Listed below are T cell receptor beta chains from one sample, sequenced in a study of control samples from healthy donors and cancer patients. TCRdb's table, derived via immunoSEQ multiplex PCR, lists solely in-frame clones and lacks some. The sample contains 100,000 to 150,000 clones, 85% to 95% of which appear only once. Sequencing used PBMCs. The receptor source for this set is an older man with head and neck cancer. Each CDR3 is given with its conserved first and last residue. The D gene is left open where the match is weak. The listing skips clone size in some rows; elsewhere it reads once, few, many or a size class.

V gene: TRBV27
D gene: .
clone size: .
J gene: TRBJ1-3
CDR3 DNA: TGTGCCAGCCGGGACACTCTAATATCCACTGGAAACACCATATATTTT
CDR3 protein: CASRDTLISTGNTIYF

V gene: TRBV28
D gene: .
clone size: .
J gene: TRBJ2-3
CDR3 DNA: TGTGCCAGCCGCCCCGACCAGGGCGCGATCAGCACAGATACGCAGTATTTT
CDR3 protein: CASRPDQGAISTDTQYF

V gene: TRBV7-2
D gene: .
clone size: .
J gene: TRBJ2-5
CDR3 DNA: TGTGCCAGCAGCCCCAACAGGGGGGGATGGACCCAGTACTTC
CDR3 protein: CASSPNRGGWTQYF

V gene: TRBV11-2
D gene: TRBD2
clone size: .
J gene: TRBJ2-5
CDR3 DNA: TGTGCCAGCAGCTTAGGGCTAGCGGGAGCTATAAGGAAAGAGACCCAGTACTTC
CDR3 protein: CASSLGLAGAIRKETQYF

V gene: TRBV19
D gene: TRBD1
clone size: .
J gene: TRBJ2-3
CDR3 DNA: TGTGCCAGTAGAGACAGGGTGCGCACAGATACGCAGTATTTT
CDR3 protein: CASRDRVRTDTQYF

V gene: TRBV15
D gene: .
clone size: .
J gene: TRBJ1-1
CDR3 DNA: TGTGCCACCAGCAGAGGGGGGGGGAACACTGAAGCTTTCTTT
CDR3 protein: CATSRGGGNTEAFF

V gene: TRBV11-3
D gene: TRBD1
clone size: .
J gene: TRBJ2-6
CDR3 DNA: TGTGCCAGCAGCCGGACAGGGGGTGACTCTGGGGCCAACGTCCTGACTTTC
CDR3 protein: CASSRTGGDSGANVLTF

V gene: TRBV19
D gene: .
clone size: .
J gene: TRBJ1-4
CDR3 DNA: TGTGCCAGTAGTATAGCCCCGGGCTCCTGGGGTGAAAAACTGTTTTTT
CDR3 protein: CASSIAPGSWGEKLFF

V gene: TRBV18
D gene: .
clone size: .
J gene: TRBJ2-7
CDR3 DNA: TGTGCCAGCTCACCACGGCCCTTCCCGGCCGAGCAGTACTTC
CDR3 protein: CASSPRPFPAEQYF

V gene: TRBV4-3
D gene: .
clone size: .
J gene: TRBJ1-4
CDR3 DNA: TGCGCCAGCAGCCAAGATGGGGGCTTCGGGAGAGAAAAACTGTTTTTT
CDR3 protein: CASSQDGGFGREKLFF

V gene: TRBV6-5
D gene: .
clone size: .
J gene: TRBJ1-2
CDR3 DNA: TGTGCCAGCACGTATGGGGCTGGTGGCTACACCTTC
CDR3 protein: CASTYGAGGYTF

V gene: TRBV5-8
D gene: .
clone size: .
J gene: TRBJ1-2
CDR3 DNA: TGTGCCAGCAGCTTGCAAAGCCCCTATGGCTACACCTTC
CDR3 protein: CASSLQSPYGYTF

V gene: TRBV10-3
D gene: TRBD2
clone size: .
J gene: TRBJ2-7
CDR3 DNA: TGTGCCATCATGTCTAGCGGGGATAACGAGCAGTACTTC
CDR3 protein: CAIMSSGDNEQYF

V gene: TRBV7-9
D gene: .
clone size: .
J gene: TRBJ2-2
CDR3 DNA: TGTGCCAGCAGCCTGGGACGGGTGAACACCGGGGAGCTGTTTTTT
CDR3 protein: CASSLGRVNTGELFF

V gene: TRBV6-2/TRBV6-3
D gene: TRBD1
clone size: .
J gene: TRBJ1-1
CDR3 DNA: TGTGCCAGCAGTCCCGGGACAGGTCGGATGAACACTGAAGCTTTCTTT
CDR3 protein: CASSPGTGRMNTEAFF

V gene: TRBV5-4
D gene: .
clone size: .
J gene: TRBJ1-6
CDR3 DNA: TGTGCCAGCAGCTTGGTAGAGGCGGCGATTTCTAATTCACCCCTCCACTTT
CDR3 protein: CASSLVEAAISNSPLHF

V gene: TRBV11-2
D gene: .
clone size: .
J gene: TRBJ2-7
CDR3 DNA: TGTGCCAGCAGCTTAGGTGGGATAGGAGGATTTGCCTACGAGCAGTACTTC
CDR3 protein: CASSLGGIGGFAYEQYF

V gene: TRBV4-1
D gene: .
clone size: once
J gene: TRBJ1-2
CDR3 DNA: TGCGCCAGCAGCCAAGACCTCGGTACCTATGGCTACACCTTC
CDR3 protein: CASSQDLGTYGYTF

V gene: TRBV10-2
D gene: TRBD2
clone size: .
J gene: TRBJ2-7
CDR3 DNA: TGCGCGGGGAGTAGCGGGAGAGGTTACGAGCAGTACTTC
CDR3 protein: CAGSSGRGYEQYF

V gene: TRBV6-6
D gene: TRBD1
clone size: .
J gene: TRBJ1-1
CDR3 DNA: TGTGCCACAGCAGAACAGGGGTCGGCCACTGAAGCTTTCTTT
CDR3 protein: CATAEQGSATEAFF

V gene: TRBV9
D gene: .
clone size: .
J gene: TRBJ2-1
CDR3 DNA: TGTGCCAGCAGCGTAGGAGGGGCAGGAACCTCCTACAATGAGCAGTTCTTC
CDR3 protein: CASSVGGAGTSYNEQFF

V gene: TRBV19
D gene: .
clone size: .
J gene: TRBJ1-2
CDR3 DNA: TGTGCCAGTAGGGACGGACCGGCCGGGCGCCGTCATGGCTACACCTTC
CDR3 protein: CASRDGPAGRRHGYTF

V gene: TRBV18
D gene: .
clone size: .
J gene: TRBJ1-1
CDR3 DNA: TGTGCCAGCTCACCCCCGGGCCCGCGACAGATCAACACTGAAGCTTTCTTT
CDR3 protein: CASSPPGPRQINTEAFF

V gene: TRBV6-5
D gene: .
clone size: .
J gene: TRBJ1-1
CDR3 DNA: TGTGCCAGCACCAAACAGGGTATGAACACTGAAGCTTTCTTT
CDR3 protein: CASTKQGMNTEAFF

V gene: TRBV28
D gene: TRBD2
clone size: few
J gene: TRBJ2-1
CDR3 DNA: TGTGCCAGCAGCCCTCCTGGGACTAGCAGAAATGAGCAGTTCTTC
CDR3 protein: CASSPPGTSRNEQFF

V gene: TRBV5-1
D gene: .
clone size: .
J gene: TRBJ1-2
CDR3 DNA: TGCGCCAGCAGCTTCGGGGGGGACACTGGCTACACCTTC
CDR3 protein: CASSFGGDTGYTF

V gene: TRBV7-2
D gene: .
clone size: .
J gene: TRBJ2-7
CDR3 DNA: TGTGCCAGCAGCTTAGTGGGGCAGGGTGGATCCTACGAGCAGTACTTC
CDR3 protein: CASSLVGQGGSYEQYF

V gene: TRBV6-6
D gene: TRBD1
clone size: .
J gene: TRBJ1-5
CDR3 DNA: TGTGCCAGCACCCCCGACAGGGCTGGCAATCAGCCCCAGCATTTT
CDR3 protein: CASTPDRAGNQPQHF

V gene: TRBV15
D gene: .
clone size: .
J gene: TRBJ1-2
CDR3 DNA: TGTGCCACCAGCGGAGGGACCAACTATGGCTACACCTTC
CDR3 protein: CATSGGTNYGYTF

V gene: TRBV9
D gene: .
clone size: .
J gene: TRBJ2-6
CDR3 DNA: TGTGCCAGCAGCGTTTACGGATCTGGGGCCAACGTCCTGACTTTC
CDR3 protein: CASSVYGSGANVLTF

V gene: TRBV4-1
D gene: .
clone size: .
J gene: TRBJ2-2
CDR3 DNA: TGCGCCAGCAGCCAAGGGGCAAGGATCGGAGGGAACACCGGGGAGCTGTTTTTT
CDR3 protein: CASSQGARIGGNTGELFF

V gene: TRBV30
D gene: .
clone size: once
J gene: TRBJ1-2
CDR3 DNA: TGTGCCTGGAGGTTACAGGAAACGGGGACTATCGGCTACACCTTC
CDR3 protein: CAWRLQETGTIGYTF

V gene: TRBV5-1
D gene: .
clone size: .
J gene: TRBJ2-7
CDR3 DNA: TGCGCCAGCAGCTTGGCCGAGACAGCCTACGAGCAGTACTTC
CDR3 protein: CASSLAETAYEQYF